A selection of T cell receptor beta chains follows, all from one sample in a study of blood T cell repertoires in COVID-19. Using immunoSEQ multiplex PCR, the repertoire was profiled, and TCRdb retains in-frame clones only, with some absent. The sample has fewer than 400,000 clones, 89% seen once; the top ten hold approximately 5.5%. Material for sequencing was PBMCs or T cells enriched from blood (not recorded which). These receptor sequences come from a man in his sixties who had recovered from COVID-19. Both conserved end residues are part of each CDR3. Each record gives: D gene, J gene, clone size, V gene, CDR3 protein, CDR3 DNA. A D gene is named only where the DNA matches it firmly. Part of the rows lack a size; the others show once, few, many or a class for expanded clones.

d_gene: TRBD1; j_gene: TRBJ2-5; abundance: .; v_gene: TRBV27; CDR3aa: CASTLGQVETQYF; CDR3nt: TGTGCCAGCACCCTAGGACAGGTAGAGACCCAGTACTTC
d_gene: TRBD1; j_gene: TRBJ1-1; abundance: .; v_gene: TRBV29-1; CDR3aa: CSAGTGGVNTEAFF; CDR3nt: TGCAGCGCTGGGACAGGGGGCGTGAACACTGAAGCTTTCTTT
d_gene: .; j_gene: TRBJ2-1; abundance: .; v_gene: TRBV6-5; CDR3aa: CASSYEPSLSYNEQFF; CDR3nt: TGTGCCAGCAGTTACGAGCCCTCACTCTCCTACAATGAGCAGTTCTTC
d_gene: TRBD1; j_gene: TRBJ1-2; abundance: once; v_gene: TRBV6-5; CDR3aa: CASRQTGRYGYTF; CDR3nt: TGTGCCAGCAGGCAGACAGGGCGCTATGGCTACACCTTC
d_gene: .; j_gene: TRBJ1-6; abundance: .; v_gene: TRBV7-6; CDR3aa: CASSLIWSPNSPLHF; CDR3nt: TGTGCCAGCAGCTTGATTTGGAGTCCCAATTCACCCCTCCACTTT
d_gene: TRBD1; j_gene: TRBJ1-1; abundance: .; v_gene: TRBV18; CDR3aa: CASSPTTGGPNTEAFF; CDR3nt: TGTGCCAGCTCACCAACGACAGGGGGCCCGAACACTGAAGCTTTCTTT
d_gene: TRBD1; j_gene: TRBJ2-1; abundance: .; v_gene: TRBV4-2; CDR3aa: CASSQDENRGYNEQFF; CDR3nt: TGTGCCAGCAGCCAAGATGAAAACAGGGGCTACAATGAGCAGTTCTTC
d_gene: TRBD1; j_gene: TRBJ1-4; abundance: .; v_gene: TRBV2; CDR3aa: CASRPGTGPEKLFF; CDR3nt: TGTGCCAGCAGGCCCGGGACAGGGCCAGAGAAACTGTTTTTT
d_gene: .; j_gene: TRBJ2-3; abundance: .; v_gene: TRBV29-1; CDR3aa: CSVGTVAGDTQYF; CDR3nt: TGCAGCGTTGGGACAGTCGCCGGGGATACGCAGTATTTT
d_gene: .; j_gene: TRBJ2-3; abundance: .; v_gene: TRBV30; CDR3aa: CAWSWGRVEDTQYF; CDR3nt: TGTGCCTGGAGTTGGGGCAGGGTGGAAGATACGCAGTATTTT
d_gene: TRBD1; j_gene: TRBJ2-3; abundance: .; v_gene: TRBV6-6; CDR3aa: CASSPRQGSTDTQYF; CDR3nt: TGTGCCAGCAGTCCAAGACAGGGCAGCACAGATACGCAGTATTTT
d_gene: TRBD2; j_gene: TRBJ2-5; abundance: .; v_gene: TRBV5-1; CDR3aa: CASSLSAGGTGETQYF; CDR3nt: TGCGCCAGCAGCTTGTCGGCGGGGGGGACGGGAGAGACCCAGTACTTC
d_gene: TRBD1; j_gene: TRBJ2-7; abundance: .; v_gene: TRBV29-1; CDR3aa: CSVVAETGVYEQYF; CDR3nt: TGCAGCGTTGTTGCTGAGACAGGGGTCTACGAGCAGTACTTC
d_gene: .; j_gene: TRBJ1-1; abundance: .; v_gene: TRBV7-2; CDR3aa: CASSSPFRGTEAFF; CDR3nt: TGTGCCAGCAGCTCGCCTTTCAGGGGAACTGAAGCTTTCTTT
d_gene: .; j_gene: TRBJ1-1; abundance: .; v_gene: TRBV25-1; CDR3aa: CASSDWTANTEAFF; CDR3nt: TGTGCCAGCAGTGACTGGACAGCCAACACTGAAGCTTTCTTT
d_gene: .; j_gene: TRBJ1-5; abundance: .; v_gene: TRBV7-2; CDR3aa: CASSLVGQTNQPQHF; CDR3nt: TGTGCCAGCAGCTTAGTTGGACAAACCAATCAGCCCCAGCATTTT
d_gene: TRBD1; j_gene: TRBJ2-1; abundance: .; v_gene: TRBV19; CDR3aa: CATGGGTGYLTMHNEQFF; CDR3nt: TGTGCCACCGGAGGGGGGACAGGTTATTTGACGATGCACAATGAGCAGTTCTTC
d_gene: TRBD1; j_gene: TRBJ2-1; abundance: .; v_gene: TRBV28; CDR3aa: CASSFSGQGLGEQFF; CDR3nt: TGTGCCAGCAGTTTCTCCGGACAGGGGTTGGGGGAGCAGTTCTTC
d_gene: .; j_gene: TRBJ2-1; abundance: .; v_gene: TRBV29-1; CDR3aa: CSVATTKEQFF; CDR3nt: TGCAGCGTTGCCACTACAAAGGAGCAGTTCTTC
d_gene: TRBD1; j_gene: TRBJ1-1; abundance: .; v_gene: TRBV28; CDR3aa: CASSHRGANTEAFF; CDR3nt: TGTGCCAGCAGCCACAGGGGGGCGAACACTGAAGCTTTCTTT
d_gene: .; j_gene: TRBJ1-1; abundance: .; v_gene: TRBV6-1; CDR3aa: CASSESRTGQGEAFF; CDR3nt: TGTGCCAGCAGTGAATCGCGCACGGGACAAGGTGAAGCTTTCTTT
d_gene: .; j_gene: TRBJ2-1; abundance: .; v_gene: TRBV7-2; CDR3aa: CASSAQRYNEQFF; CDR3nt: TGTGCCAGCAGCGCTCAGAGGTACAATGAGCAGTTCTTC
d_gene: .; j_gene: TRBJ1-2; abundance: .; v_gene: TRBV11-2; CDR3aa: CASSLDRRDYGYTF; CDR3nt: TGTGCCAGCAGCTTAGATCGGAGGGACTATGGCTACACCTTC
d_gene: .; j_gene: TRBJ2-1; abundance: .; v_gene: TRBV19; CDR3aa: CASSSPSRGPYNEQFF; CDR3nt: TGTGCCAGTAGTAGCCCAAGCAGGGGCCCCTACAATGAGCAGTTCTTC
d_gene: TRBD2; j_gene: TRBJ2-1; abundance: once; v_gene: TRBV5-1; CDR3aa: CASSFGGRGNNEQFF; CDR3nt: TGCGCCAGCAGCTTTGGTGGGAGGGGTAACAATGAGCAGTTCTTC
d_gene: TRBD1; j_gene: TRBJ1-2; abundance: .; v_gene: TRBV28; CDR3aa: CASSLAGGHDGYTF; CDR3nt: TGTGCCAGCAGTTTAGCAGGGGGACACGATGGCTACACCTTC
d_gene: .; j_gene: TRBJ2-3; abundance: .; v_gene: TRBV29-1; CDR3aa: CSVAGGSTDTQYF; CDR3nt: TGCAGCGTTGCAGGCGGGAGCACAGATACGCAGTATTTT
d_gene: TRBD1; j_gene: TRBJ1-2; abundance: .; v_gene: TRBV2; CDR3aa: CASGDRVGYGYTF; CDR3nt: TGTGCCAGCGGGGACAGGGTTGGGTATGGCTACACCTTC
d_gene: .; j_gene: TRBJ2-7; abundance: .; v_gene: TRBV19; CDR3aa: CASSIRGTPYEQYF; CDR3nt: TGTGCCAGTAGTATTCGGGGGACTCCCTACGAGCAGTACTTC
d_gene: .; j_gene: TRBJ1-5; abundance: .; v_gene: TRBV7-6; CDR3aa: CASSLIKGDQPQHF; CDR3nt: TGTGCCAGCAGCTTAATTAAAGGGGATCAGCCCCAGCATTTT
d_gene: TRBD2; j_gene: TRBJ2-1; abundance: .; v_gene: TRBV10-3; CDR3aa: CAISGLAQNNEQFF; CDR3nt: TGTGCCATCAGCGGACTAGCGCAAAACAATGAGCAGTTCTTC
d_gene: .; j_gene: TRBJ1-1; abundance: .; v_gene: TRBV12-3/TRBV12-4; CDR3aa: CASSFRRGSAFF; CDR3nt: TGTGCCAGCAGTTTTCGGAGAGGATCCGCTTTCTTT